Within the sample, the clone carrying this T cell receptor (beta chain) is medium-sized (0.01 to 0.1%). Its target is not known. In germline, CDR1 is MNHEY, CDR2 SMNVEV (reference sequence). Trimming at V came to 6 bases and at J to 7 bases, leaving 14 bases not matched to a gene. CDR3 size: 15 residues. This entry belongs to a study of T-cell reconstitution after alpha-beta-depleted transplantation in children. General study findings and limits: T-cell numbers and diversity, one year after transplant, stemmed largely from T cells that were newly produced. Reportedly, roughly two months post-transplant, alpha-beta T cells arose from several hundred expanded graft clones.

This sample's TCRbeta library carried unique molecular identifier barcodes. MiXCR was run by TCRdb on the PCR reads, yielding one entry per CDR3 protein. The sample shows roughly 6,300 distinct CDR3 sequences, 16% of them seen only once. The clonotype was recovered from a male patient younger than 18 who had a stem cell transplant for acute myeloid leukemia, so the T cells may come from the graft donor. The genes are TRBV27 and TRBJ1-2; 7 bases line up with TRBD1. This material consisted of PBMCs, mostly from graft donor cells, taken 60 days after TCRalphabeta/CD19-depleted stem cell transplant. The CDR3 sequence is CASRPNRGVAGGYTF. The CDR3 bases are TGTGCCAGCAGGCCCAACAGGGGAGTGGCAGGTGGCTACACCTTC.